Below, 32 T cell receptor beta chains from the same sample are listed, as sequenced in a study of T cell repertoires in cytomegalovirus infection. TCRdb reprocessed the reads via MiXCR and lists one record per CDR3 protein. The sample holds hundreds of thousands of distinct CDR3 sequences, 8% to 9.5% seen once. Sequencing was carried out using PBMCs. These receptors originate from a human donor in good health (CMV status not recorded). Some clones in this sample may be carry-over from other donors' samples.

A few counts support this clonotype. This chain uses TRBV13 with TRBJ1-1; no reliable D call. CDR3 length: 15 amino acids. V was trimmed by 0 bases and J by 5 bases, leaving 13 bases between them. CDR1 is PRHDT and CDR2 is FYEKMQ in the germline V gene (reference sequence). CDR3 protein: CASSLGRGSWTEAFF. In DNA, the CDR3 is TGTGCCAGCAGCTTAGGCCGGGGTTCTTGGACTGAAGCTTTCTTT. The complete variable domain, with remaining parts taken from reference TRBV13 and TRBJ1-1, reads AAGVIQSPRHLIKEKRETATLKCYPIPRHDTVYWYQQGPGQDPQFLISFYEKMQSDKGSIPDRFSAQQFSDYHSELNMSSLELGDSALYFCASSLGRGSWTEAFFGQGTRLTVV.

In its sample, this clonotype was seen a few times. V and J are TRBV10-3 and TRBJ1-2; weak D call: TRBD1 (6 bases). The CDR3 has 13 amino acids. V lost 5 bases to trimming and J lost 2 bases, with 9 bases between them. Germline-derived CDR1 and CDR2 are ENHRY and SYGVKD. The CDR3 loop is CAISPDRNYGYTF. Here the CDR3 DNA reads TGTGCCATCAGTCCCGACAGGAACTATGGCTACACCTTC.

DNA of the CDR3: TGCAGTGCTAGAGCCCCGGGACAGTTTGACGGCTACACCTTC. This encodes CSARAPGQFDGYTF. The chain has TRBV20-1 and TRBJ1-2, with 7 bases matching TRBD1. The CDR3 sequence is 14 residues long. V was clipped by 1 base and J by 8 bases; unmatched bases: 10. Germline values: CDR1 DFQATT, CDR2 SNEGSKA (reference sequence).

V gene TRBV28 combines with J gene TRBJ2-1; the match to TRBD2 covers 9 bases. Germline V gene data show CDR1 as MDHEN and CDR2 as SYDVKM. V lost 5 bases, J lost 5 bases, and 7 bases stayed unmatched. The CDR3 covers 15 residues. The CDR3 loop reads CASSPLAGVDNEQFF. The CDR3 nucleotides are TGTGCCAGCAGTCCATTAGCGGGAGTTGACAATGAGCAGTTCTTC.

V is TRBV7-9 and J is TRBJ2-4; no firm D call. V lost 5 bases, J lost 8 bases, and 13 bases lay in between. From germline, CDR1 is SEHNR and CDR2 FQNEAQ (reference sequence). The CDR3 consists of 13 residues. The CDR3 nucleotides are TGTGCCAGCAGCCGTACCCAATTGCACATTCAGTACTTC. Its translation: CASSRTQLHIQYF.

This clonotype was recorded a few times. CDR3 in amino acids: CASSYGQNYEQYF. CDR3 bases: TGTGCCAGCAGTTACGGGCAGAACTACGAGCAGTACTTC. The chain joins TRBV6-5 to TRBJ2-7; D gene uncertain. The V gene lost 2 bases and the J gene lost 3 bases, with 8 bases spanning the gap. From germline, CDR1 is MNHEY and CDR2 SVGAGI. The CDR3 covers 13 residues.

As to this clonotype: A read error may explain this, as a much larger clone is one base away. This rearrangement joins TRBV28 to TRBJ1-1; D is possibly TRBD1 (5 bases). Trimming stripped 9 bases from V and 2 bases from J, with 19 bases between. This CDR3 spans 15 amino acids. CDR1 and CDR2 from the germline V gene are MDHEN and SYDVKM. For the CDR3, the DNA is TGTGCCAGAGCCACCTACGGGGGGGGAAACACTGAAGCTTTCTTT. As protein: CARATYGGGNTEAFF.

This clonotype was observed a handful of times. This sequence joins TRBV20-1 and TRBJ1-1; D is undetermined. Trimming took off 3 bases at V and 4 bases at J, with 12 bases between the two ends. CDR1 and CDR2 (germline): DFQATT, SNEGSKA (reference sequence). CDR3 size: 13 residues. The CDR3 loop is CSASGFRSTEAFF. The CDR3 DNA reads TGCAGTGCTAGCGGGTTCCGGTCCACTGAAGCTTTCTTT.

The V gene is TRBV7-9, the J gene TRBJ1-4, with TRBD1 identical over 8 bases. The CDR3 consists of 14 residues. CDR1 SEHNR and CDR2 FQNEAQ come from the germline V gene (reference sequence). V was pared by 5 bases and J by 8 bases, with 7 bases of the junction left unmatched. CDR3 in amino acids: CASSPGTGREKLFF. The CDR3 DNA follows: TGTGCCAGCAGCCCTGGGACAGGAAGAGAAAAACTGTTTTTT.

This clonotype occurred many times. The genes are TRBV7-2 and TRBJ2-5; 7 positions agree with TRBD1. The CDR3 loop spans 15 amino acids. The junction had 9 bases not matched to a gene; V was cut back by 6 bases and J by 2 bases. In germline, CDR1 is SGHTA, CDR2 FQGNSA. CDR3 nucleotides: TGTGCCAGCAGTTTGAACAGGGGTCTGCAAGAGACCCAGTACTTC. Encoded protein: CASSLNRGLQETQYF.

This clonotype occurred a few times. V gene TRBV4-3 combines with J gene TRBJ1-6, with 9 bases lining up with TRBD1. Germline CDR1 reads LGHNA; CDR2 reads YSLEER. With 2 bases clipped from V and 9 bases from J, the junction kept 11 bases outside the gene matches. CDR3 length: 17 residues. The CDR3 loop is CASSQLTPGQGGSPLHF. In DNA form, the CDR3 reads TGCGCCAGCAGCCAACTGACTCCGGGACAGGGTGGTTCACCCCTCCACTTT.

This clonotype came up many times. V and J are TRBV7-2 and TRBJ2-3, with D possibly being TRBD2 (7 bases). With 5 bases removed from V and 6 bases from J, the gap between germline ends came to 18 bases. The CDR3 is 15 residues long. The V gene's germline CDR1 is SGHTA and CDR2 FQGNSA. CDR3 sequence reads: CASSPVGGAGDTQYF. As DNA, the CDR3 is TGTGCCAGCAGCCCCGTAGGGGGGGCTGGGGATACGCAGTATTTT. Together with reference TRBV7-2 and TRBJ2-3, the CDR3 gives the full variable domain: GAGVSQSPSNKVTEKGKDVELRCDPISGHTALYWYRQSLGQGLEFLIYFQGNSAPDKSGLPSDRFSAERTGGSVSTLTIQRTQQEDSAVYLCASSPVGGAGDTQYFGPGTRLTVL.

This clonotype was picked up many times. This chain uses TRBV19 with TRBJ2-1; TRBD2 aligns across 8 bases. The CDR3 runs to 16 residues. Per germline, CDR1 LNHDA and CDR2 SQIVND (reference sequence). The V gene end was trimmed by 4 bases and the J gene end by 8 bases; junction bases not matched to a gene: 13. CDR3 region: CASSRWRRGGYYEQFF. CDR3 nucleotide sequence: TGTGCCAGTAGTAGGTGGCGTCGGGGGGGTTATTATGAGCAGTTCTTC.

The genes are TRBV3-1 and TRBJ2-2; D ambiguous. CDR3 length: 19 residues. Looked up from germline, CDR1 is LGHDT and CDR2 is YNNKEL (reference sequence). Trimming took 0 bases from V and 5 from J, leaving 22 bases between them. CDR3 in DNA: TGTGCCAGCAGCCAAGATGGCATTTCCAGTAGCCTTGTGACCGGGGAGCTGTTTTTT. Its translation is CASSQDGISSSLVTGELFF.

The chain combines TRBV5-4 with TRBJ1-4; D remains unclear. This CDR3 has 12 amino acids. Germline assignment: CDR1 SGHNT and CDR2 YYREEE (reference sequence). V was trimmed by 2 bases and J by 7 bases, leaving 6 bases between them. The CDR3 protein is CASSFRSEKLFF. CDR3 coding DNA: TGTGCCAGCAGCTTTCGGAGTGAAAAACTGTTTTTT.

This clonotype has ten or more counts. This chain joins TRBV6-8 and TRBJ2-7; D uncertain. The germline V gene encodes CDR1 MNHGY and CDR2 SAAAGT. Trimming took off 5 bases at V and 2 bases at J, with 10 bases between the two ends. This CDR3 has 13 residues. The CDR3 sequence: CASSRSTAYEQYF. The DNA of the CDR3 is TGTGCCAGCAGTAGGAGTACAGCCTACGAGCAGTACTTC.

The table lists this clonotype with a few counts. The genes are TRBV28 and TRBJ1-2; D unresolved. This CDR3 region has 13 residues. Germline loops: CDR1 MDHEN, CDR2 SYDVKM. Trimming cost V 3 bases and J 8 bases, with 13 bases left between them. The CDR3: CASSFSQDWGYTF. CDR3 nucleotides: TGTGCCAGCAGTTTTTCGCAAGACTGGGGCTACACCTTC.

This clonotype was observed many times. The chain uses TRBV7-2 and TRBJ1-5; D call uncertain. CDR3 size: 14 residues. Germline CDR1 reads SGHTA; CDR2 reads FQGNSA. V lost 9 bases and J 3 bases, leaving 15 bases between the germline ends. CDR3 protein: CASAMGPHNQPQHF. The CDR3 coding sequence is TGTGCCAGTGCAATGGGCCCCCACAATCAGCCCCAGCATTTT.

CDR3 amino acids: CASRTPGHTNTGELFF. In DNA form, the CDR3 reads TGTGCCAGCAGAACGCCGGGACATACGAACACCGGGGAGCTGTTTTTT. The chain recombines TRBV25-1 with TRBJ2-2, with D possibly TRBD1 on 6 matching bases. The germline gives CDR1 MGHDK, CDR2 SYGVNS. The germline V and J ends were trimmed by 6 bases and 0 bases, with 14 bases remaining between them. The CDR3 covers 16 residues.

The rearrangement joins TRBV7-9 to TRBJ2-1; TRBD1 is a possible D gene (6 bases). Trimming pared 5 bases from V and 7 bases from J, leaving 21 bases between. The CDR3 sequence is 16 residues long. CDR1 and CDR2 (germline): SEHNR, FQNEAQ (reference sequence). Written as DNA, the CDR3 is TGTGCCAGCAGCCCCGAGGTGGGCAGGGGATGGAATGAGCAGTTCTTC. As protein: CASSPEVGRGWNEQFF.

At least ten counts were recorded for this clonotype. CDR3 nucleotide sequence: TGTGCCAGCAGTGGCATTGGGACAGGGGAAGATACGCAGTATTTT. Its translation is CASSGIGTGEDTQYF. The V call is TRBV28, the J call TRBJ2-3, with TRBD1 identical over 10 bases. V shed 5 bases and J 5 bases; nucleotides not matched to a gene: 7. Germline CDR1 reads MDHEN; CDR2 reads SYDVKM. The CDR3 totals 15 residues. The full variable domain, completed using reference TRBV28 and TRBJ2-3, is DVKVTQSSRYLVKRTGEKVFLECVQDMDHENMFWYRQDPGLGLRLIYFSYDVKMKEKGDIPEGYSVSREKKERFSLILESASTNQTSMYLCASSGIGTGEDTQYFGPGTRLTVL.

This clonotype was seen a handful of times. The V call is TRBV6-5, the J call TRBJ2-7, with D perhaps assigned TRBD1 or TRBD2 (5 bases each). Germline V gene data show CDR1 as MNHEY and CDR2 as SVGAGI. The germline V and J ends were trimmed by 0 bases and 3 bases, with 6 bases remaining between them. This CDR3 has 13 residues. The CDR3: CASSYSGDYEQYF. Here the CDR3 DNA reads TGTGCCAGCAGTTACTCGGGGGACTACGAGCAGTACTTC.

This clonotype turned up a few times. The J gene is TRBJ2-3, the V gene TRBV15; the match to TRBD2 covers 7 bases. CDR3 size: 17 residues. From germline, CDR1 is LNHNV and CDR2 YYDKDF (reference sequence). The V and J ends lost 1 base and 2 bases, in that order; junction bases with no gene match: 9. The CDR3 sequence: CATSRAEGREFTDTQYF. The CDR3 DNA reads as TGTGCCACCAGCAGAGCTGAGGGGCGGGAGTTCACAGATACGCAGTATTTT.

The chain is built from TRBV6-1 and TRBJ1-2; D may be TRBD1 (6 bases). This CDR3 has 12 residues. V was clipped by 7 bases and J by 7 bases, with 13 bases between them. Germline loops: CDR1 MNHNS, CDR2 SASEGT. The CDR3 DNA sequence: TGTGCCAGCAAAGGGGGGGCCAGTGGCTACACCTTC. This codes for CASKGGASGYTF.

This chain connects TRBV20-1 to TRBJ2-7, with TRBD1 matching 9 bases. The CDR3 contains 14 residues. The germline gives CDR1 DFQATT, CDR2 SNEGSKA (reference sequence). Trimming took 1 base from V and 5 from J; bases not matched to a gene: 6. CDR3 residues: CSARAGDRVHEQYF. CDR3 in DNA: TGCAGTGCTAGAGCGGGGGACAGGGTCCACGAGCAGTACTTC.

Only a few counts were recorded for this clonotype. J is TRBJ1-5 and V is TRBV19; a possible D gene is TRBD1 (5 bases). The V gene lost 5 bases and the J gene lost 0 bases, with 11 bases spanning the gap. This CDR3 region has 15 residues. Looked up from germline, CDR1 is LNHDA and CDR2 is SQIVND (reference sequence). The CDR3 coding sequence is TGTGCCAGTAGTGTAAGACAGAGTAGCAATCAGCCCCAGCATTTT. Translating it yields CASSVRQSSNQPQHF.

This clonotype was seen repeatedly, ten times or more. This chain uses TRBV12-3 or TRBV12-4 with TRBJ2-3, with D possibly being TRBD1 (6 bases). The CDR3 sequence is 14 residues long. Trimming took 5 bases from V and 2 from J, leaving 11 bases between them. CDR3 protein: CASSRPGHTDTQYF. The CDR3 DNA is TGTGCCAGCAGTCGACCGGGACACACAGATACGCAGTATTTT.

This clonotype has only a few counts. The chain is built from TRBV20-1 and TRBJ1-2, with D unclear. Germline V lookup: CDR1 DFQATT, CDR2 SNEGSKA (reference sequence). With 3 bases removed from V and 6 bases from J, the gap between germline ends came to 11 bases. The CDR3 is made up of 12 amino acids. CDR3 sequence (DNA): TGCAGTGCTAGTAGGGTTAATGATGGCTACACCTTC. This codes for CSASRVNDGYTF.

This clonotype was found many times. The chain employs TRBV7-2 and TRBJ2-5; D call uncertain. The CDR3 runs 13 residues. Germline-derived CDR1 and CDR2 are SGHTA and FQGNSA. Trimming stripped 2 bases from V and 1 base from J, with 5 bases between. CDR3 amino acids: CASSLNRQETQYF. The CDR3 DNA reads as TGTGCCAGCAGCTTAAACCGCCAAGAGACCCAGTACTTC.

This clonotype has more than one count but fewer than ten. V is TRBV4-3 and J is TRBJ2-7; TRBD2 agrees at 8 bases. V dropped 4 bases and J dropped 2; count of bases not matched to a gene: 7. Germline CDR1 and CDR2: LGHNA and YSLEER. The CDR3 loop spans 15 amino acids. CDR3 sequence reads: CASSPKLAETYEQYF. The CDR3 nucleotides read TGCGCCAGCAGCCCCAAACTAGCGGAGACCTACGAGCAGTACTTC.

Note on this clonotype: A single base separates this from a much larger clone, so it may be a read error. The chain links TRBV12-3 or TRBV12-4 to TRBJ2-3; D gene uncertain. CDR3 length: 13 amino acids. The ends were cut back, 2 bases at V and 2 bases at J, with 5 bases in the middle. Here the CDR3 DNA reads TGTGCCAGCAGTTTACCAGACACAGATACGCAGTATTTT. Residues: CASSLPDTDTQYF.

This clonotype was counted a few times. The V gene is TRBV7-9, the J gene TRBJ1-1; no firm D call. The CDR3 consists of 12 residues. The V end was cut by 2 bases, the J end by 2 bases, with 3 bases between. Germline assignment: CDR1 SEHNR and CDR2 FQNEAQ (reference sequence). DNA for the CDR3: TGTGCCAGCAGCTTACACAACACTGAAGCTTTCTTT. Translation gives CASSLHNTEAFF.